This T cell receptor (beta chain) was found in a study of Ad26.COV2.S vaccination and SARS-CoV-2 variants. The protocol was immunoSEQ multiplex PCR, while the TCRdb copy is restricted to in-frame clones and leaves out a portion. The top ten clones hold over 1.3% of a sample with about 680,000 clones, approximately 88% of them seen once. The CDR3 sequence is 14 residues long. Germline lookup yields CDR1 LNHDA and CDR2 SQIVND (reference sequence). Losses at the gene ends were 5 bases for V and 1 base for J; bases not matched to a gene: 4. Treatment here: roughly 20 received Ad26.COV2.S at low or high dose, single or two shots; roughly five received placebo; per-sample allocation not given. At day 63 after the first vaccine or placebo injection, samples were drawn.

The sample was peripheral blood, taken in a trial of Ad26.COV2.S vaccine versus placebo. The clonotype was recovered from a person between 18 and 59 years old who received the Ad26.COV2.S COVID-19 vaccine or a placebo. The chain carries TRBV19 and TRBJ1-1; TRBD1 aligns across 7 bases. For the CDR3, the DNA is TGTGCCAGTAGTTTGGGGACAGCGAACACTGAAGCTTTCTTT. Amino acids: CASSLGTANTEAFF.